This T cell receptor (beta chain) was recorded in a study of breast tumors, draining lymph nodes, adjacent tissues. Study findings and constraints: Luminal-like breast cancer showed significantly greater tumor-nontumor repertoire similarity than basal-like breast cancer did. Compared with lymph nodes, tumors were less diverse; compared with nontumor tissue, more.

Breast cancer patients provided tissue from their axillary draining lymph nodes. This clonotype has ten or more counts. What it recognizes is unknown. The V end lost 2 bases, the J end lost 7 bases, and 11 bases lay between the germline ends. The V gene's germline CDR1 is KGHSH and CDR2 LQKENI. This CDR3 is built from 13 residues. TCRdb called the multiplex PCR reads again in MiXCR, with one record for every CDR3 protein. The sample yields approximately 230,000 distinct CDR3 sequences, around 35% seen once. The chain is built from TRBV18 and TRBJ2-5; the D gene could be TRBD1 or TRBD2 (5 bases each). Source material: axillary lymph node tissue. This TCR derives from a female donor with breast cancer. Some clones in this sample may be carry-over from other donors' samples. In nucleotides, the CDR3 is TGTGCCAGCTCACCAACGGGGACCGCGACCCAGTACTTC. As protein: CASSPTGTATQYF.